A selection of T cell receptor beta chains follows, all from one sample in a study of blood T cell repertoires in COVID-19. Generated by immunoSEQ multiplex PCR, the TCRdb table keeps only in-frame clones and is missing some. The sample consists of under 350,000 clones, around nine tenths of them appearing once. The material sequenced was peripheral blood. The source of these receptors is a young woman with COVID-19, enrolled during active disease. Each CDR3 is given with its conserved first and last residue. Fields, in order: CDR3 length, clone size, V gene, D gene, J gene, CDR3 DNA, CDR3 protein. The D gene is left open where the match is weak. A clone size is listed for some rows: how often the clone was seen (once, few, many), or a class if it is expanded.

length: 14
size: NA
V: TRBV5-1
D: TRBD1
J: TRBJ2-7
DNA: TGCGCCAGCAGCTTGGGGACAGGGACCCACGAGCAGTACTTC
CDR3: CASSLGTGTHEQYF

length: 15
size: medium-sized
V: TRBV6-5
D: NA
J: TRBJ1-3
DNA: TGTGCCAGCACCATTGGGGAGGGATCTGGAAACACCATATATTTT
CDR3: CASTIGEGSGNTIYF

length: 14
size: once
V: TRBV3-1/TRBV3-2
D: NA
J: TRBJ2-1
DNA: TGTGCCAGCAGCCACGCGGACAGACGCAATGAGCAGTTCTTC
CDR3: CASSHADRRNEQFF

length: 11
size: NA
V: TRBV20-1
D: NA
J: TRBJ1-2
DNA: TGCAGTGCCCCGCGAGGAAGGGGCTACACCTTC
CDR3: CSAPRGRGYTF

length: 15
size: NA
V: TRBV27
D: TRBD1
J: TRBJ2-1
DNA: TGTGCCAGCAGTACCGGGACAGGACCATACAATGAGCAGTTCTTC
CDR3: CASSTGTGPYNEQFF

length: 13
size: NA
V: TRBV14
D: NA
J: TRBJ1-2
DNA: TGTGCCAGCAGCCCAGGACACCTCTATGGCTACACCTTC
CDR3: CASSPGHLYGYTF

length: 15
size: NA
V: TRBV13
D: NA
J: TRBJ2-3
DNA: TGTGCCAGCAGCTTAGTCGGGTCTAGCACAGATACGCAGTATTTT
CDR3: CASSLVGSSTDTQYF

length: 17
size: once
V: TRBV5-1
D: TRBD2
J: TRBJ2-2
DNA: TGCGCCAGCAGCTTGGCGAGGACTAGCGCGATCACCGGGGAGCTGTTTTTT
CDR3: CASSLARTSAITGELFF

length: 15
size: NA
V: TRBV5-1
D: TRBD2
J: TRBJ2-5
DNA: TGCGCCAGCAGCTTGTTGGGGGGGACCCAAGAGACCCAGTACTTC
CDR3: CASSLLGGTQETQYF

length: 13
size: NA
V: TRBV12-3/TRBV12-4
D: TRBD2
J: TRBJ2-5
DNA: TGTGCCAGCAGTTTTCGGGGGGAAGAGACCCAGTACTTC
CDR3: CASSFRGEETQYF

length: 14
size: NA
V: TRBV2
D: NA
J: TRBJ1-4
DNA: TGTGCCAGCAGTGGGGGGCGGTCTAATGAAAAACTGTTTTTT
CDR3: CASSGGRSNEKLFF

length: 14
size: NA
V: TRBV6-4
D: NA
J: TRBJ2-5
DNA: TGTGCCAGCAGTAAAACAGGATCGTCGGAGACCCAGTACTTC
CDR3: CASSKTGSSETQYF

length: 16
size: NA
V: TRBV2
D: TRBD1
J: TRBJ2-3
DNA: TGTGCCAGCAGTGAGGAGGGGACAGGGGTCCCAGATACGCAGTATTTT
CDR3: CASSEEGTGVPDTQYF

length: 14
size: NA
V: TRBV4-3
D: NA
J: TRBJ2-1
DNA: TGCGCCAGCAGCCAAGATCTACGGGTTACATTTATAGTCTTC
CDR3: CASSQDLRVTFIVF

length: 14
size: NA
V: TRBV6-5
D: TRBD1
J: TRBJ1-1
DNA: TGTGCCAGCAGTTATGACAGGGTGAACACTGAAGCTTTCTTT
CDR3: CASSYDRVNTEAFF

length: 17
size: NA
V: TRBV21-1
D: NA
J: TRBJ2-3
DNA: TGTGCCAGCAGCAAAGCGGGAGCGGGGGGGCCGCCAGATACGCAGTATTTT
CDR3: CASSKAGAGGPPDTQYF

length: 12
size: NA
V: TRBV11-3
D: NA
J: TRBJ2-7
DNA: TGTGCCAGCGCAGGGGAAGGCTACGAGCAGTACTTC
CDR3: CASAGEGYEQYF

length: 15
size: NA
V: TRBV19
D: TRBD1
J: TRBJ1-1
DNA: TGTGCCAGTAGTATCCGACAGGGGGCCGGAACTGAAGCTTTCTTT
CDR3: CASSIRQGAGTEAFF

length: 13
size: NA
V: TRBV10-3
D: TRBD2
J: TRBJ2-7
DNA: TGTGCCATCGCGGCTAGCGGGGGATACGAGCAGTACTTC
CDR3: CAIAASGGYEQYF

length: 14
size: NA
V: TRBV6-4
D: TRBD2
J: TRBJ2-3
DNA: TGTGCCAGCAAGACTAGCGTTGGCGGAGATACGCAGTATTTT
CDR3: CASKTSVGGDTQYF

length: 15
size: NA
V: TRBV10-2
D: TRBD1
J: TRBJ1-2
DNA: TGCGCCAGCAGTGAAGGGACAGGGGCGACCTATGGCTACACCTTC
CDR3: CASSEGTGATYGYTF

length: 13
size: NA
V: TRBV24-1
D: NA
J: TRBJ1-2
DNA: TGTGCCACCAGTGATTTCCAGGGTCTTGGCTACACCTTC
CDR3: CATSDFQGLGYTF

length: 15
size: NA
V: TRBV6-6
D: NA
J: TRBJ1-6
DNA: TGTGCCAGCAGTTTGGGGCAGGGGTTGGATTCACCCCTCCACTTT
CDR3: CASSLGQGLDSPLHF

length: 15
size: NA
V: TRBV6-5
D: NA
J: TRBJ1-2
DNA: TGTGCCAGCAAGGCCCATGGGAGGGAGACCTATGGCTACACCTTC
CDR3: CASKAHGRETYGYTF

length: 16
size: NA
V: TRBV3-1/TRBV3-2
D: TRBD2
J: TRBJ2-1
DNA: TGTGCCAGCAGCCAAGGACTAGCGGGGAGCTACAATGAGCAGTTCTTC
CDR3: CASSQGLAGSYNEQFF

length: 16
size: NA
V: TRBV7-2
D: NA
J: TRBJ2-2
DNA: TGTGCCAGCAGCTTCGGGGGACAGAGGAACACCGGGGAGCTGTTTTTT
CDR3: CASSFGGQRNTGELFF

length: 16
size: NA
V: TRBV5-4
D: NA
J: TRBJ2-2
DNA: TGTGCCAGCAGCTTGGCCTTAGGGGTTGTCACCGGGGAGCTGTTTTTT
CDR3: CASSLALGVVTGELFF

length: 14
size: NA
V: TRBV5-1
D: NA
J: TRBJ1-1
DNA: TGCGCCAGCAGCTTGGGCCAGGAGAACACTGAAGCTTTCTTT
CDR3: CASSLGQENTEAFF

length: 14
size: NA
V: TRBV6-5
D: NA
J: TRBJ1-1
DNA: TGTGCCAGCAGTTCCGACCGTCACAGGGAAAAAGCTTTCTTT
CDR3: CASSSDRHREKAFF

length: 13
size: NA
V: TRBV5-1
D: NA
J: TRBJ1-2
DNA: TGCGCCAGCAGCTTGGACAGGAACTATGGCTACACCTTC
CDR3: CASSLDRNYGYTF

length: 15
size: NA
V: TRBV28
D: NA
J: TRBJ1-1
DNA: TGTGCCAGCAGGCTCCCGGGGAGGATGGACACTGAAGCTTTCTTT
CDR3: CASRLPGRMDTEAFF

length: 13
size: NA
V: TRBV12-3/TRBV12-4
D: TRBD1
J: TRBJ1-5
DNA: TGTGCCAGCAGCCAGGACAGGAATCAGCCCCAGCATTTT
CDR3: CASSQDRNQPQHF

length: 15
size: NA
V: TRBV7-6
D: NA
J: TRBJ2-2
DNA: TGTGCCAGCAGCTTATTGACTCGTCGCACCGGGGAGCTGTTTTTT
CDR3: CASSLLTRRTGELFF

length: 15
size: NA
V: TRBV6-4
D: NA
J: TRBJ1-6
DNA: TGTGCCAGCAAAGAAACAGTAGTGCATAATTCACCCCTCCACTTT
CDR3: CASKETVVHNSPLHF

length: 14
size: NA
V: TRBV27
D: TRBD2
J: TRBJ2-5
DNA: TGTGCCAGCAGTTTAAAGCGGGGTTGGGAGACCCAGTACTTC
CDR3: CASSLKRGWETQYF

length: 13
size: NA
V: TRBV4-1
D: NA
J: TRBJ1-5
DNA: TGCGCCAGCAGCCAAGAGTGGGCTCAGCCCCAGCATTTT
CDR3: CASSQEWAQPQHF

length: 15
size: few
V: TRBV5-4
D: TRBD1
J: TRBJ1-2
DNA: TGTGCCAGCAGCTTCGCCATGAGGGGGCTGGACGGCTACACCTTC
CDR3: CASSFAMRGLDGYTF

length: 16
size: NA
V: TRBV5-8
D: NA
J: TRBJ2-1
DNA: TGTGCCAGCAGCTTGCGGGCAGGGGGACTCTACAATGAGCAGTTCTTC
CDR3: CASSLRAGGLYNEQFF

length: 16
size: NA
V: TRBV2
D: TRBD2
J: TRBJ2-1
DNA: TGTGCCAGCTCTATTCAGCGGGGGGCCCCGGGGAATGAGCAGTTCTTC
CDR3: CASSIQRGAPGNEQFF

length: 13
size: NA
V: TRBV6-2/TRBV6-3
D: NA
J: TRBJ1-2
DNA: TGTGCCAGCAGCTCGGGGTCCGGCTATGGCTACACCTTC
CDR3: CASSSGSGYGYTF

length: 14
size: few
V: TRBV11-2
D: NA
J: TRBJ1-1
DNA: TGTGCCAGCAGCTCGGACGTGTGGGGGCTAGAAGCTTTCTTT
CDR3: CASSSDVWGLEAFF